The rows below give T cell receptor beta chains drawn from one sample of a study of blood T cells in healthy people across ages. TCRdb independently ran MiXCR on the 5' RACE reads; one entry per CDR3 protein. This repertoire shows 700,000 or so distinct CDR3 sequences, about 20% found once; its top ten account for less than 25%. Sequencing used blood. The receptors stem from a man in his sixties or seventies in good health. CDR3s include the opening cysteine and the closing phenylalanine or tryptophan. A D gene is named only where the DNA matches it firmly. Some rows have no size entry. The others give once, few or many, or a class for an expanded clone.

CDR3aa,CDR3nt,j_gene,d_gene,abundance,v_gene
CASPEGQGERNEQYF,TGTGCCAGCCCCGAAGGGCAGGGGGAAAGGAACGAGCAGTACTTC,TRBJ2-7,TRBD1,.,TRBV6-1
CASSIGWYNEQFF,TGTGCCAGTAGTATTGGGTGGTACAATGAGCAGTTCTTC,TRBJ2-1,.,few,TRBV19
CASSWTGNEQFF,TGTGCCAGCAGCTGGACTGGCAATGAGCAGTTCTTC,TRBJ2-1,.,few,TRBV3-1
CAISGTGNYGYTF,TGTGCCATCAGTGGCACAGGTAACTATGGCTACACCTTC,TRBJ1-2,.,.,TRBV10-3
CASSPSGGTSGTDTQYF,TGTGCCAGCAGCCCATCGGGGGGGACTAGCGGAACAGATACGCAGTATTTT,TRBJ2-3,TRBD2,.,TRBV9
CASNIIWGPHTEAFF,TGTGCCAGCAACATAATCTGGGGGCCGCACACTGAAGCTTTCTTT,TRBJ1-1,.,.,TRBV11-2
CASSQAQGSTEAFF,TGTGCCAGCAGCCAGGCACAGGGCAGCACTGAAGCTTTCTTT,TRBJ1-1,.,.,TRBV3-1
CASSFSNTIYF,TGTGCCAGCAGTTTTAGCAACACCATATATTTT,TRBJ1-3,.,many,TRBV12-3/TRBV12-4
CASSQPTNEQFF,TGTGCCAGCAGCCAACCAACCAATGAGCAGTTCTTC,TRBJ2-1,.,.,TRBV7-9
CASSLPGTAEKLFF,TGCGCCAGCAGCTTGCCCGGGACAGCGGAAAAACTGTTTTTT,TRBJ1-4,TRBD1,few,TRBV5-1